Listed below are T cell receptor beta chains from one sample, sequenced in a study of molecular identifiers for immune sequencing clone quantification. TCRdb used MiXCR to reprocess the PCR reads, holding one entry per CDR3 protein. The sample records 300,000 to 400,000 distinct CDR3 sequences, under 25% being singletons. Sample: naive CD8+ T cells from blood, with Jurkat cell RNA spiked in. These receptors originate from a human donor in good health. Some libraries in this study had Jurkat cell RNA spiked in. Both conserved end residues are part of each CDR3. The D gene is left open where the match is weak. Size is omitted from some rows. Given values are once, few, many or a class for expanded clones.

j_call,d_call,clone_size,v_call,cdr3_aa,cdr3_nt
TRBJ1-1,.,.,TRBV19,CASSPFTGSTEAFF,TGTGCCAGTAGTCCCTTCACAGGGAGCACTGAAGCTTTCTTT
TRBJ2-2,TRBD1,few,TRBV24-1,CATSDPGTGRTGELFF,TGTGCCACCAGTGACCCCGGGACAGGAAGGACCGGGGAGCTGTTTTTT
TRBJ1-1,.,many,TRBV20-1,CSARESLPNTEAFF,TGCAGTGCTAGAGAATCCTTACCTAACACTGAAGCTTTCTTT
TRBJ1-5,.,few,TRBV6-2/TRBV6-3,CASQVVNSNQPQHF,TGTGCCAGCCAGGTGGTCAATAGCAATCAGCCCCAGCATTTT
TRBJ2-7,.,few,TRBV7-9,CASSLRVAEQYF,TGTGCCAGCAGCTTAAGGGTCGCCGAGCAGTACTTC
TRBJ2-7,.,many,TRBV27,CASSPSGGNSYEQYF,TGTGCCAGCAGTCCTTCAGGAGGGAACTCCTACGAGCAGTACTTC
TRBJ1-1,.,many,TRBV5-1,CASSFENTEAFF,TGCGCCAGCAGCTTTGAGAACACTGAAGCTTTCTTT
TRBJ1-5,.,few,TRBV1,CTSSQASSGRTNQPQHF,TGCACCAGCAGCCAAGCTTCCTCCGGACGGACTAATCAGCCCCAGCATTTT
TRBJ1-3,.,.,TRBV4-3,CASSQDRATSGNTIYF,TGCGCCAGCAGCCAAGACAGGGCCACCTCTGGAAACACCATATATTTT
TRBJ2-3,.,few,TRBV28,CASSLDYEDTQYF,TGTGCCAGCAGTTTAGACTACGAAGATACGCAGTATTTT
TRBJ1-5,.,many,TRBV27,CASSLGGVGQPQHF,TGTGCCAGCAGTTTAGGAGGGGTGGGTCAGCCCCAGCATTTT
TRBJ1-3,.,many,TRBV5-1,CASSLYDRSSGNTIYF,TGCGCCAGCAGCTTGTACGACAGGTCCTCTGGAAACACCATATATTTT
TRBJ2-6,TRBD1,many,TRBV20-1,CSARGGQGEALSGANVLTF,TGCAGTGCTAGAGGGGGACAGGGTGAGGCCCTCTCTGGGGCCAACGTCCTGACTTTC
TRBJ2-1,TRBD2,.,TRBV27,CASSPGLAFEQFF,TGTGCCAGCAGTCCAGGACTAGCTTTTGAGCAGTTCTTC